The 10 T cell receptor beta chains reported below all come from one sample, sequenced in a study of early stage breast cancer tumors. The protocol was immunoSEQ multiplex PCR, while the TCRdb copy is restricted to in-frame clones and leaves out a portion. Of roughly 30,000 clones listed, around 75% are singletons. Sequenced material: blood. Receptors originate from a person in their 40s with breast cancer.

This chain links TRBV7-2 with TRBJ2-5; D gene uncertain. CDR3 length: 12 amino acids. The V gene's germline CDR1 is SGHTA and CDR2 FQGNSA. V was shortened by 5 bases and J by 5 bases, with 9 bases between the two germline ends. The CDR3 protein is CASSQLRETQYF. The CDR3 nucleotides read TGTGCCAGCAGCCAGTTAAGGGAGACCCAGTACTTC.

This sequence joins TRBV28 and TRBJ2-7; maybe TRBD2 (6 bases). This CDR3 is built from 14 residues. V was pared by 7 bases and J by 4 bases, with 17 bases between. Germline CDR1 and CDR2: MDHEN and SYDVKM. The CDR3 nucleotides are TGTGCCAGCACCGGGGGTTCGCTTATGTACGAGCAGTACTTC. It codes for CASTGGSLMYEQYF.

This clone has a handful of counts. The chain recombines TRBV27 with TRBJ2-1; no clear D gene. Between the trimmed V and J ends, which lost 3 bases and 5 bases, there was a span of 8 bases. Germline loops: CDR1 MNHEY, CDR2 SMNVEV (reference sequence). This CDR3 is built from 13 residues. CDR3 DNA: TGTGCCAGCAGTTTTATCGGAGACAATGAGCAGTTCTTC. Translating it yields CASSFIGDNEQFF.

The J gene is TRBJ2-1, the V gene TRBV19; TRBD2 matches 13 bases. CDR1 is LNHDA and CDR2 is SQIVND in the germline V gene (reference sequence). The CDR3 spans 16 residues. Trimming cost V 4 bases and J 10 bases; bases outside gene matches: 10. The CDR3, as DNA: TGTGCCAGTAGTACGAGGACTAGCGGGAGCGTGAAAGAGCAGTTCTTC. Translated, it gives CASSTRTSGSVKEQFF.

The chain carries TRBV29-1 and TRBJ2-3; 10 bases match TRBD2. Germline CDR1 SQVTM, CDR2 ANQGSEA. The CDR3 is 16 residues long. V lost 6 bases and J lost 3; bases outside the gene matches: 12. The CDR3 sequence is CSVLPRASGSTDTQYF. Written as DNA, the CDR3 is TGCAGCGTCCTCCCCCGGGCTAGCGGGAGTACAGATACGCAGTATTTT.

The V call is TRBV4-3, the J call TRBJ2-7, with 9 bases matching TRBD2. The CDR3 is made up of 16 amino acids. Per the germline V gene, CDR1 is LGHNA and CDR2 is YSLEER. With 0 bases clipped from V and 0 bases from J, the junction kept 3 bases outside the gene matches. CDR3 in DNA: TGCGCCAGCAGCCAAGAGCTAGCGGGGCGCTCCTACGAGCAGTACTTC. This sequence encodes CASSQELAGRSYEQYF.

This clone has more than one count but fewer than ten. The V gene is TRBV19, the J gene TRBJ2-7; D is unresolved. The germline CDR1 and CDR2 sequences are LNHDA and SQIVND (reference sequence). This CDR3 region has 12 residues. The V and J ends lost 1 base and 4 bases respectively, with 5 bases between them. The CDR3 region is CASSIGSYEQYF. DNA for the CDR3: TGTGCCAGTAGTATAGGAAGTTACGAGCAGTACTTC. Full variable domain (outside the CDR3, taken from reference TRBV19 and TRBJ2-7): DGGITQSPKYLFRKEGQNVTLSCEQNLNHDAMYWYRQDPGQGLRLIYYSQIVNDFQKGDIAEGYSVSREKKESFPLTVTSAQKNPTAFYLCASSIGSYEQYFGPGTRLTVT.

CDR3 nucleotides: TGTGCCAGCAGTGTGGGACTAGCGGGAGTAGGGACCCAGTACTTC. Protein sequence: CASSVGLAGVGTQYF. The chain employs TRBV2 and TRBJ2-5, with 14 nucleotides matching TRBD2. The CDR3 runs to 15 residues. Germline CDR1 SNHLY, CDR2 FYNNEI. V lost 4 bases to trimming and J lost 7 bases; unmatched junction nucleotides: 5. The variable domain in full, completed from reference TRBV2 and TRBJ2-5, reads EPEVTQTPSHQVTQMGQEVILRCVPISNHLYFYWYRQILGQKVEFLVSFYNNEISEKSEIFDDQFSVERPDGSNFTLKIRSTKLEDSAMYFCASSVGLAGVGTQYFGPGTRLLVL.

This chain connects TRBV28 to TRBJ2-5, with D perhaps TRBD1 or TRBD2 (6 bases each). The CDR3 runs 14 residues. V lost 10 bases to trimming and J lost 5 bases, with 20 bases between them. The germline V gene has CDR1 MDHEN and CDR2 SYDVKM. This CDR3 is CATKLPGAGETQYF. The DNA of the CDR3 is TGTGCCACAAAATTGCCGGGGGCTGGGGAGACCCAGTACTTC.

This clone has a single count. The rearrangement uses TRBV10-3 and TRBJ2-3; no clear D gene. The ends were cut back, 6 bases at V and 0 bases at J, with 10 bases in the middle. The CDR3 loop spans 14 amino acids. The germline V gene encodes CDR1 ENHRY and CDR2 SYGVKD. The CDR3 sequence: CAIRGQYSTDTQYF. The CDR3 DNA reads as TGTGCCATCAGAGGCCAGTACAGCACAGATACGCAGTATTTT.